This T cell receptor (beta chain) was sequenced for a study of shared clonotypes between healthy human individuals. Study information: Ranging from 18 to 49 in age, donors were two women and a few men.

The length of the CDR3 is 13 residues. Trimming shortened V by 5 bases and J by 4 bases, and 12 bases separated the two germline ends. Germline-derived CDR1 and CDR2 are SEHNR and FQNEAQ (reference sequence). This table comes from immunoSEQ multiplex PCR, and its TCRdb copy is limited to in-frame clones, with some not included. The sample lists approximately 100,000 clones, roughly 69% occurring once. The chain links TRBV7-9 to TRBJ2-7; D is unclear. This receptor was identified in a man aged 25-45 years in good health. Material: memory CD8+ T cells sorted from blood. Subset: CD45RO+ cells pooled with CCR7-negative TemRA cells. CDR3 sequence (DNA): TGTGCCAGCAGCCAACAAGTGGCGTACGAGCAGTACTTC. Translated: CASSQQVAYEQYF.